These T cell receptor beta chains were read from a single sample in a study of somatic reversion in DOCK8 deficiency. TCRdb reprocessed the multiplex PCR reads via MiXCR and lists one record per CDR3 protein. The table records about 4,100 distinct CDR3 sequences, about 22% of them present only once. The sample taken for sequencing was peripheral blood. Receptor source: a human donor in good health. The CDR3 runs from the conserved cysteine through the conserved F or W.

v_call: TRBV4-1
cdr3_length: 14
cdr3_aa: CASSQDPRSYGYTF

v_call: TRBV5-6
cdr3_length: 14
cdr3_aa: CASSPGRRDTEAFF

v_call: TRBV6-2/TRBV6-3
cdr3_length: 13
cdr3_aa: CATLRGDKGEAFF

v_call: TRBV19
cdr3_length: 14
cdr3_aa: CAGTTGTVYTEAFF

v_call: TRBV30
cdr3_length: 14
cdr3_aa: CAWSKNMLNEKLFF

v_call: TRBV11-2
cdr3_length: 13
cdr3_aa: CASSLETAYEQYF

v_call: TRBV10-1
cdr3_length: 15
cdr3_aa: CASSDPEESGDTIYF

v_call: TRBV20-1
cdr3_length: 16
cdr3_aa: CSARGWGGQINSPLHF

v_call: TRBV7-9
cdr3_length: 12
cdr3_aa: CASSYEGGGYTF

v_call: TRBV7-9
cdr3_length: 12
cdr3_aa: CASRDREAGYTF

v_call: TRBV28
cdr3_length: 13
cdr3_aa: CASRWTAAQPQHF

v_call: TRBV7-8
cdr3_length: 17
cdr3_aa: CASSIFNRGATNEKLFF

v_call: TRBV10-3
cdr3_length: 14
cdr3_aa: CAISDTGLYYGYTF

v_call: TRBV30
cdr3_length: 13
cdr3_aa: CAWSVDYSYEQYF

v_call: TRBV2
cdr3_length: 17
cdr3_aa: CASSEPGQGARTGELFF

v_call: TRBV10-1
cdr3_length: 14
cdr3_aa: CASRPDSSYYEQYF

v_call: TRBV20-1
cdr3_length: 15
cdr3_aa: CSAKTGPYSNQPQHF

v_call: TRBV27
cdr3_length: 16
cdr3_aa: CASSFKGQGISYEQYF

v_call: TRBV10-3
cdr3_length: 12
cdr3_aa: CATSGQGAEAFF

v_call: TRBV20-1
cdr3_length: 13
cdr3_aa: CSAATDMNIEDFF

v_call: TRBV10-3
cdr3_length: 13
cdr3_aa: CAIRPGQNTEAFF

v_call: TRBV12-3/TRBV12-4
cdr3_length: 15
cdr3_aa: CASSLGVPRNQPQHF

v_call: TRBV5-4
cdr3_length: 14
cdr3_aa: CASSVPGGRNTIYF

v_call: TRBV28
cdr3_length: 15
cdr3_aa: CASSLYQGGNQPQHF

v_call: TRBV19
cdr3_length: 15
cdr3_aa: CASSIWKGAKYEQYF

v_call: TRBV5-1
cdr3_length: 14
cdr3_aa: CASSLAGSLQPQHF

v_call: TRBV12-3/TRBV12-4
cdr3_length: 12
cdr3_aa: CASSPSPYEQYF

v_call: TRBV7-9
cdr3_length: 17
cdr3_aa: CASKGGLAGVNTGELFF

v_call: TRBV3-1
cdr3_length: 18
cdr3_aa: CASSQDPWGSAYNSPLHF

v_call: TRBV19
cdr3_length: 13
cdr3_aa: CASRWGEGSPLHF

v_call: TRBV20-1
cdr3_length: 11
cdr3_aa: CSARGLYGYTF

v_call: TRBV5-6
cdr3_length: 17
cdr3_aa: CASSRMAGGGPTGELFF

v_call: TRBV14
cdr3_length: 18
cdr3_aa: CASSHPRGAGTANSPLHF

v_call: TRBV5-1
cdr3_length: 13
cdr3_aa: CASREGFNQPQHF

v_call: TRBV19
cdr3_length: 16
cdr3_aa: CASSIGATGRGTEAFF

v_call: TRBV2
cdr3_length: 13
cdr3_aa: CASRDRQPGGYTF